These T cell receptor beta chains were read from a single sample in a study of T cells in localized non-small cell lung cancer. Profiled with immunoSEQ multiplex PCR; TCRdb holds only in-frame clones, not every one. The sample includes around 100,000 clones, about nine tenths of them seen just once. This material consisted of peripheral blood, taken before any cancer treatment. The receptors were gathered from a man between 35 and 75 years old with stage I squamous cell lung carcinoma. Both conserved end residues are part of each CDR3. The D gene is left open where the match is weak. Size is stated for part of the rows, as once, few or many counts, or as a class when the clone is expanded.

v_call	d_call	j_call	clone_size	cdr3_aa	cdr3_nt
TRBV5-4	-	TRBJ2-1	-	CASSPSGVEDEQFF	TGTGCCAGCAGCCCTTCGGGGGTAGAGGATGAGCAGTTCTTC
TRBV30	TRBD1	TRBJ2-5	-	CAWSARTGAKETQYF	TGTGCCTGGAGTGCTCGGACAGGGGCGAAAGAGACCCAGTACTTC
TRBV2	-	TRBJ1-5	few	CASSEFNNQPQHF	TGTGCCAGCAGTGAGTTCAACAATCAGCCCCAGCATTTT
TRBV5-4	-	TRBJ1-1	few	CASSSAWGYEAFF	TGTGCCAGCAGCTCCGCATGGGGCTATGAAGCTTTCTTT
TRBV18	-	TRBJ1-2	-	CASSPPGYGYTF	TGTGCCAGCTCTCCCCCCGGTTATGGCTACACCTTC
TRBV6-1	-	TRBJ1-1	-	CASKLAAWTEAFF	TGTGCCAGCAAATTGGCGGCGTGGACTGAAGCTTTCTTT
TRBV5-4	TRBD2	TRBJ2-7	-	CASSSGLAGTYEQYF	TGTGCCAGCAGTTCAGGACTAGCGGGGACCTACGAGCAGTACTTC
TRBV7-9	-	TRBJ2-3	-	CASSLGAYLSTDTQYF	TGTGCCAGCAGCTTAGGGGCCTACCTAAGCACAGATACGCAGTATTTT
TRBV18	-	TRBJ1-5	-	CASSPGIESNQPQHF	TGTGCCAGCTCACCTGGAATAGAGAGCAATCAGCCCCAGCATTTT
TRBV23-1	TRBD1	TRBJ2-2	-	CASSQSVPGQDEWGTGELFF	TGCGCCAGCAGTCAATCGGTCCCAGGACAGGACGAGTGGGGTACCGGGGAGCTGTTTTTT
TRBV4-2	-	TRBJ2-7	-	CASSQEPLGIWNEQYF	TGTGCCAGCAGCCAAGAACCCCTAGGGATTTGGAACGAGCAGTACTTC
TRBV6-1	-	TRBJ2-7	few	CASSEPIGGHEQYF	TGTGCCAGCAGTGAACCGATTGGGGGCCACGAGCAGTACTTC
TRBV18	TRBD2	TRBJ2-2	-	CASSLMTSGGTGELFF	TGTGCCAGCTCACTCATGACTAGCGGGGGCACCGGGGAGCTGTTTTTT
TRBV2	TRBD1	TRBJ1-1	-	CASRRQGANTEAFF	TGTGCCAGCAGGAGACAGGGGGCAAACACTGAAGCTTTCTTT
TRBV6-5	-	TRBJ1-2	-	CASSYPDGRDGGYTF	TGTGCCAGCAGTTACCCGGACGGGAGAGACGGGGGCTACACCTTC
TRBV2	-	TRBJ1-4	-	CASSESPREEKLFF	TGTGCCAGCAGTGAAAGTCCAAGGGAAGAAAAACTGTTTTTT
TRBV5-8	TRBD1	TRBJ1-4	once	CASSLGDRGREKLFF	TGTGCCAGCAGCTTGGGGGACAGGGGGCGAGAAAAACTGTTTTTT
TRBV7-8	-	TRBJ1-1	-	CASSPPSPMNTEAFF	TGTGCCAGCAGCCCCCCTTCCCCCATGAACACTGAAGCTTTCTTT
TRBV27	-	TRBJ2-1	few	CASSTPHRRLSYNEQFF	TGTGCCAGCAGCACACCCCACAGGAGACTATCGTACAATGAGCAGTTCTTC
TRBV12-5	TRBD1	TRBJ2-7	-	CASSGQGISYEQYF	TGTGCTAGCTCGGGACAGGGGATTTCCTACGAGCAGTACTTC
TRBV5-4	TRBD1	TRBJ2-7	once	CASSLGVRTGDYEQYF	TGTGCCAGCAGCTTGGGGGTCCGGACAGGGGACTACGAGCAGTACTTC
TRBV6-1	-	TRBJ2-3	-	CASSTSDTQYF	TGTGCCAGCTCTACGTCAGATACGCAGTATTTT
TRBV5-4	-	TRBJ1-1	-	CASSFQGWNTEAFF	TGTGCCAGCAGCTTCCAGGGTTGGAACACTGAAGCTTTCTTT
TRBV2	-	TRBJ2-7	-	CASRIGWEQYF	TGTGCCAGCAGAATAGGGTGGGAGCAGTACTTC
TRBV2	-	TRBJ2-2	-	CARGGPMNTGELFF	TGTGCCAGGGGAGGACCGATGAACACCGGGGAGCTGTTTTTT
TRBV6-5	-	TRBJ1-2	-	CASQPRVNYGYTF	TGTGCCAGCCAGCCCAGGGTCAACTATGGCTACACCTTC